The 15 T cell receptor beta chains below all came from one sample that was sequenced in a study of OX40 agonist ivuxolimab in advanced cancers. TCRdb's copy holds only in-frame clones and misses some; the assay was immunoSEQ multiplex PCR. The top ten hold 0.7% to 0.9% of the sample, which has 60,000 to 75,000 clones, roughly nine tenths seen once. Sequenced material: CD4+ or CD8+ T cells sorted from blood, taken in a trial of the OX40 agonist ivuxolimab. Receptors originate from an adult with an advanced solid tumor such as melanoma, head and neck, liver or kidney cancer.

The chain links TRBV15 to TRBJ2-7, with TRBD1 identical over 11 bases. CDR1 and CDR2 (germline): LNHNV, YYDKDF (reference sequence). This CDR3 region has 14 residues. V lost 3 bases and J lost 2; bases outside the gene matches: 0. The CDR3 loop is CATSRDRGPYEQYF. CDR3 DNA: TGTGCCACCAGCAGGGACAGGGGGCCCTACGAGCAGTACTTC.

The genes are TRBV5-1 and TRBJ1-2; 7 bases fit TRBD1. The V and J ends lost 4 bases and 2 bases, in that order; junction bases with no gene match: 2. The CDR3 loop spans 13 amino acids. CDR1 is SGHRS, CDR2 YFSETQ, per germline. DNA of the CDR3: TGCGCCAGCAGCCAGGACAGGAACTATGGCTACACCTTC. This sequence encodes CASSQDRNYGYTF.

J is TRBJ2-7 and V is TRBV28, with 9 bases matching TRBD1. The CDR3 spans 14 residues. V shed 4 bases and J 3 bases; nucleotides not matched to a gene: 4. Germline V CDR1 and CDR2: MDHEN, SYDVKM. The CDR3 bases are TGTGCCAGCAGTTCCAGGGGACAGGGCTACGAGCAGTACTTC. It specifies CASSSRGQGYEQYF. Full variable domain (rest looked up from reference TRBV28 and TRBJ2-7): DVKVTQSSRYLVKRTGEKVFLECVQDMDHENMFWYRQDPGLGLRLIYFSYDVKMKEKGDIPEGYSVSREKKERFSLILESASTNQTSMYLCASSSRGQGYEQYFGPGTRLTVT.

This clone occurred once. The genes are TRBV10-3 and TRBJ1-2; maybe TRBD1 (5 bases). This CDR3 is 15 amino acids long. V was pared by 2 bases and J by 5 bases, with 15 bases between. Germline CDR1 ENHRY, CDR2 SYGVKD. CDR3 region: CAISEGGGTLYGYTF. The CDR3 nucleotides are TGTGCCATCAGTGAGGGCGGGGGTACCCTATATGGCTACACCTTC.

This clone was observed a single time. The V gene is TRBV18, the J gene TRBJ2-3; possibly TRBD2 for D (6 bases). V lost 4 bases and J 0 bases, leaving 8 bases between the germline ends. The CDR3 spans 14 residues. CDR1 is KGHSH, CDR2 LQKENI, per germline. The DNA of the CDR3 is TGTGCCAGCTCACGCAGCGGGAGCACAGATACGCAGTATTTT. This codes for CASSRSGSTDTQYF.

This chain joins TRBV29-1 and TRBJ1-2; D might be TRBD1 (5 bases). Germline CDR1 reads SQVTM; CDR2 reads ANQGSEA. The CDR3 is 13 residues long. The germline V and J ends were trimmed by 2 bases and 6 bases, with 13 bases remaining between them. CDR3 sequence (DNA): TGCAGCGTTGAACACGGGGGGGAGGATGGCTACACCTTC. It encodes CSVEHGGEDGYTF.

This rearrangement joins TRBV7-9 to TRBJ1-1; no clear D. Per germline, CDR1 SEHNR and CDR2 FQNEAQ (reference sequence). Trimming cost V 1 base and J 4 bases, with 4 bases left between them. CDR3 length: 12 residues. This CDR3 reads CASSLVITEAFF. For the CDR3, the DNA is TGTGCCAGCAGCTTAGTTATCACTGAAGCTTTCTTT.

The gene calls are TRBV10-2 and TRBJ1-4; a weak D match, TRBD1 (6 bases). The germline V and J ends were trimmed by 3 bases and 5 bases, with 7 bases remaining between them. Looked up from germline, CDR1 is WSHSY and CDR2 is SAAADI. The CDR3 length is 13 residues. CDR3 residues: CASSEQGNEKLFF. The CDR3 DNA follows: TGCGCCAGCAGTGAACAGGGAAATGAAAAACTGTTTTTT.

The chain has TRBV19 and TRBJ1-5; D is possibly TRBD1 (5 bases). CDR1 and CDR2 (germline): LNHDA, SQIVND (reference sequence). CDR3 size: 15 residues. Trimming stripped 5 bases from V and 1 base from J, with 12 bases between. The CDR3 reads CASSPIHRSNQPQHF. The CDR3 DNA reads as TGTGCCAGTAGTCCTATTCACAGGAGCAATCAGCCCCAGCATTTT.

This chain links TRBV19 with TRBJ1-3; D gene uncertain. Between the trimmed V and J ends, which lost 7 bases and 4 bases, there was a span of 14 bases. The CDR3 is 14 residues long. Germline V CDR1 and CDR2: LNHDA, SQIVND (reference sequence). Here the CDR3 DNA reads TGTGCCAGTATAATGGAGGGCTCCGGAAACACCATATATTTT. Its translation: CASIMEGSGNTIYF.

The chain couples TRBV28 to TRBJ2-7, with D perhaps matching TRBD1 (5 bases). Germline-derived CDR1 and CDR2 are MDHEN and SYDVKM. This CDR3 spans 13 amino acids. The V and J ends lost 6 bases and 3 bases respectively, with 12 bases between them. The CDR3 spells CASSMDTIYEQYF. As DNA, the CDR3 is TGTGCCAGCAGCATGGACACCATCTACGAGCAGTACTTC.

J is TRBJ1-1 and V is TRBV12-5; TRBD1 matches 10 bases. In germline, CDR1 is LGHNT, CDR2 FRNRAP. The CDR3 is made up of 13 amino acids. V shed 5 bases, J shed 8 bases, and the junction held 5 bases outside the gene matches. The CDR3 nucleotides read TGTGCTAGTGGTGCCGACAGGGGGCTAGAAGCTTTCTTT. Translation: CASGADRGLEAFF. The full variable domain, with the rest looked up from reference TRBV12-5 and TRBJ1-1, is DARVTQTPRHKVTEMGQEVTMRCQPILGHNTVFWYRQTMMQGLELLAYFRNRAPLDDSGMPKDRFSAEMPDATLATLKIQPSEPRDSAVYFCASGADRGLEAFFGQGTRLTVV.

The CDR3 spells CASSPGLAAYNEQFF. Here the CDR3 DNA reads TGTGCCAGCTCACCGGGACTAGCGGCCTACAATGAGCAGTTCTTC. This sequence joins TRBV18 and TRBJ2-1, with TRBD2 matching over 11 bases. V lost 3 bases, J lost 2 bases, and 0 bases stayed unmatched. The CDR3 runs to 15 residues. CDR1 and CDR2 (germline): KGHSH, LQKENI.

The V call is TRBV6-6, the J call TRBJ1-5, with a weak D call TRBD1 (6 bases). The germline V gene has CDR1 MNHNY and CDR2 SVGAGI (reference sequence). V dropped 10 bases and J dropped 5 bases, with 18 bases sitting between them. The CDR3 runs 14 residues. The DNA of the CDR3 is TGTGCCACATGGACAGCGCTCATATATCAGCCCCAGCATTTT. It translates to CATWTALIYQPQHF.

This chain joins TRBV9 and TRBJ2-3, with TRBD2 matching 9 bases. The CDR3 totals 18 residues. Germline CDR1 SGDLS, CDR2 YYNGEE. J gave up 0 bases and V 0 bases, and 8 bases lay outside the gene matches. The CDR3 reads CASSVAGVAGASTDTQYF. Written as DNA, the CDR3 is TGTGCCAGCAGCGTAGCTGGGGTAGCGGGGGCTAGCACAGATACGCAGTATTTT.